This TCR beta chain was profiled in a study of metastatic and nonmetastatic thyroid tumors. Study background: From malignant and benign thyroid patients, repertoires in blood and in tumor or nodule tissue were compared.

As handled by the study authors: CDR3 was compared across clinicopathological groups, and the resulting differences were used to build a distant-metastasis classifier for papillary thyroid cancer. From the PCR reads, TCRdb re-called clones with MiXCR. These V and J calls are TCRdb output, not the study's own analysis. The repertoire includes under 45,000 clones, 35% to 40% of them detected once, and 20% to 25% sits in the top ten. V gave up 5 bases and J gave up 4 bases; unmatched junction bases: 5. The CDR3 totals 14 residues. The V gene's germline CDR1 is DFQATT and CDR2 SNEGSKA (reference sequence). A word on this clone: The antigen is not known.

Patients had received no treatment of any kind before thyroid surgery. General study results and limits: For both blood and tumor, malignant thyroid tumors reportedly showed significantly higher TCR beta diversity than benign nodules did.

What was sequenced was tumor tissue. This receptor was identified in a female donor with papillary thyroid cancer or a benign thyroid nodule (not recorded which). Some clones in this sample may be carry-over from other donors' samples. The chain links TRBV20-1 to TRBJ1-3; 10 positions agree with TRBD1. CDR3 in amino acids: CSAPDRGGGNTIYF. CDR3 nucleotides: TGCAGTGCTCCGGACAGGGGGGGAGGAAACACCATATATTTT.